Below, 24 T cell receptor beta chains from the same sample are listed, as sequenced in a study of cytomegalovirus exposure and HLA in healthy donors listed by TCRdb under 2017. Receptor libraries were prepared by the immunoSEQ multiplex PCR assay. Entries here come from immuneACCESS through TCRdb and include only in-frame sequences with V and J called. Some clones fail to appear in such tables; in the studies checked, an unresolved V gene covers under half of the shortfall, and the cause of the remainder is unknown. The sample has about 160,000 clones on record, 85% to 90% of them singletons. The top ten constitute 10% of the sample. Sequenced input: PBMCs. These receptors all come from a woman between 18 and 29 years old in good health and CMV-seropositive.

The genes are TRBV6-1 and TRBJ1-2; TRBD1 matches 7 bases. Germline V gene lookup returns CDR1 MNHNS and CDR2 SASEGT. This CDR3 has 14 residues. V was pared by 6 bases and J by 5 bases, with 9 bases of the junction left unmatched. CDR3 bases: TGTGCCAGCAGACAAACAGGGGTTCTGTATGGCTACACCTTC. This sequence encodes CASRQTGVLYGYTF.

In this sample, this clone turned up once. DNA of the CDR3: TGTGCCAGCAGGCAGGGGTTAAGACAGCCCCAGCATTTT. Its translation is CASRQGLRQPQHF. The chain joins TRBV28 to TRBJ1-5; D perhaps matches TRBD1 (6 bases). Germline CDR1 MDHEN, CDR2 SYDVKM. Trimming removed 6 bases from V and 7 bases from J, with 13 bases in between. The CDR3 runs to 13 residues.

The CDR3 DNA reads as TGCAGCGTTCCAGGGCCCTCCTACGAGCAGTACTTC. Its translation is CSVPGPSYEQYF. The V and J genes are TRBV29-1 and TRBJ2-7; a weak D match, TRBD1 (5 bases). Trimming shortened V by 5 bases and J by 0 bases, and 8 bases separated the two germline ends. Germline CDR1 reads SQVTM; CDR2 reads ANQGSEA. The CDR3 runs to 12 residues.

This sequence joins TRBV20-1 and TRBJ1-2; D uncertain. Germline V gene sequence: CDR1 DFQATT, CDR2 SNEGSKA (reference sequence). Deletions cut 5 bases from V and 3 bases from J, with 7 bases between. CDR3 length equals 11 residues. This chain's CDR3 is CSAPIDYGYTF. CDR3 DNA sequence: TGCAGTGCTCCAATTGACTATGGCTACACCTTC.

The genes are TRBV7-9 and TRBJ2-1; 11 positions agree with TRBD1. The CDR3 loop spans 17 amino acids. Germline V CDR1 and CDR2: SEHNR, FQNEAQ (reference sequence). Losses at the gene ends were 0 bases for V and 3 bases for J; bases not matched to a gene: 4. The CDR3 reads CASSLAPGQGGYNEQFF. DNA for the CDR3: TGTGCCAGCAGCTTAGCCCCGGGACAGGGGGGCTACAATGAGCAGTTCTTC. Using reference TRBV7-9 and TRBJ2-1 for the parts outside the CDR3, the full variable domain is DTGVSQNPRHKITKRGQNVTFRCDPISEHNRLYWYRQTLGQGPEFLTYFQNEAQLEKSRLLSDRFSAERPKGSFSTLEIQRTEQGDSAMYLCASSLAPGQGGYNEQFFGPGTRLTVL.

This sequence joins TRBV28 and TRBJ2-5; D uncertain. The CDR3 runs 12 residues. V lost 2 bases and J lost 1, with 2 bases in between. CDR1 MDHEN and CDR2 SYDVKM come from the germline V gene. This chain's CDR3 is CASSLLQETQYF. CDR3 nucleotides: TGTGCCAGCAGTTTACTCCAAGAGACCCAGTACTTC.

The J gene is TRBJ2-1, the V gene TRBV7-2; no clear D. The CDR3 covers 15 residues. Germline assignment: CDR1 SGHTA and CDR2 FQGNSA. V lost 2 bases, J lost 5 bases, and 13 bases lay in between. CDR3 residues: CASSLTGEKNNEQFF. The CDR3 DNA sequence: TGTGCCAGCAGCTTAACCGGAGAAAAAAACAATGAGCAGTTCTTC.

A single count supports this clone. The rearrangement joins TRBV6-6 to TRBJ1-1, with TRBD1 as a possible D gene (6 bases). The CDR3 consists of 16 residues. V lost 1 base, J lost 1 base, and 13 bases lay in between. Germline CDR1 reads MNHNY; CDR2 reads SVGAGI (reference sequence). DNA for the CDR3: TGTGCCAGCAGTTACTGGATTCGGGGGGCGAACACTGAAGCTTTCTTT. Translation gives CASSYWIRGANTEAFF.

The chain links TRBV6-4 to TRBJ2-3, with 8 nucleotides matching TRBD2. V lost 4 bases and J lost 6; bases outside the gene matches: 3. The germline V gene encodes CDR1 MRHNA and CDR2 SNTAGT. The CDR3 has 13 amino acids. The CDR3 bases are TGTGCCAGCAGTGTTATAGCGGGGGATACGCAGTATTTT. This codes for CASSVIAGDTQYF.

The CDR3 is CASSFNIGGVYEQYF. CDR3 DNA sequence: TGTGCCAGCAGCTTTAATATCGGGGGAGTCTACGAGCAGTACTTC. The chain is built from TRBV7-2 and TRBJ2-7, with a possible D match to TRBD2 (6 bases). The CDR3 covers 15 residues. V was trimmed by 3 bases and J by 3 bases, leaving 15 bases between them. Germline values: CDR1 SGHTA, CDR2 FQGNSA.

The rearrangement uses TRBV4-1 and TRBJ2-5; a weak D match, TRBD2 (6 bases). The V and J ends lost 6 bases and 2 bases respectively, with 13 bases between them. Germline V gene sequence: CDR1 MGHRA, CDR2 YSYEKL. The CDR3 consists of 14 residues. In DNA form, the CDR3 reads TGCGCCAGCAGTCGTTCGGGGGTTCAAGAGACCCAGTACTTC. Its protein product is CASSRSGVQETQYF.

The chain links TRBV18 to TRBJ1-4; D unclear. The germline gives CDR1 KGHSH, CDR2 LQKENI. Trimming shortened V by 0 bases and J by 4 bases, and 3 bases separated the two germline ends. The CDR3 has 13 amino acids. The CDR3 nucleotides are TGTGCCAGCTCACCACCCGGTAATGAAAAACTGTTTTTT. This translates into CASSPPGNEKLFF.

This clone has just one count. The rearrangement links TRBV6-5 to TRBJ2-2; 9 positions agree with TRBD2. Germline CDR1 is MNHEY and CDR2 is SVGAGI. The CDR3 contains 15 residues. After removal of 0 bases from V and 9 bases from J, the junction contained 5 bases not matched to a gene. DNA of the CDR3: TGTGCCAGCAGTTACTCGGCTAGCGGGAAGCGGGAGCTGTTTTTT. It codes for CASSYSASGKRELFF.

The V gene is TRBV9, the J gene TRBJ1-5; no definite D call. Germline V gene sequence: CDR1 SGDLS, CDR2 YYNGEE. V dropped 0 bases and J dropped 5 bases, with 12 bases sitting between them. There are 15 residues in the CDR3. The CDR3 spells CASSVEGGRDQPQHF. Written as DNA, the CDR3 is TGTGCCAGCAGCGTAGAGGGCGGGAGGGATCAGCCCCAGCATTTT. Variable domain in full (rest from reference TRBV9 and TRBJ1-5): DSGVTQTPKHLITATGQRVTLRCSPRSGDLSVYWYQQSLDQGLQFLIQYYNGEERAKGNILERFSAQQFPDLHSELNLSSLELGDSALYFCASSVEGGRDQPQHFGDGTRLSIL.

This clone showed up many times. The rearrangement joins TRBV5-8 to TRBJ1-5; D is undetermined. There are 12 residues in the CDR3. In germline, CDR1 is SGHTS, CDR2 YDEGEE. Trimming left V 3 bases short and J 3 bases short, with 4 bases between. The CDR3 protein is CASSSFNQPQHF. CDR3 DNA sequence: TGTGCCAGCAGCTCGTTCAATCAGCCCCAGCATTTT.

Only one count was recorded for this clone. This chain uses TRBV2 with TRBJ2-6; 9 bases match TRBD1. CDR3 size: 19 residues. CDR1 and CDR2 from the germline V gene are SNHLY and FYNNEI. Trimming removed 5 bases from V and 1 base from J; junction bases left unmatched: 12. CDR3 sequence: CASSHHLWGQGSGANVLTF. In DNA form, the CDR3 reads TGTGCCAGCAGTCACCACCTCTGGGGACAGGGATCTGGGGCCAACGTCCTGACTTTC.

The chain couples TRBV27 to TRBJ2-1, with D possibly being TRBD2 (5 bases). The germline V and J ends were trimmed by 3 bases and 5 bases, with 14 bases remaining between them. The CDR3 length is 15 residues. Germline V lookup: CDR1 MNHEY, CDR2 SMNVEV (reference sequence). This chain's CDR3 is CASSFVGVGNNEQFF. The CDR3 coding sequence is TGTGCCAGCAGTTTCGTCGGGGTGGGCAACAATGAGCAGTTCTTC.

The gene calls are TRBV7-9 and TRBJ1-1; TRBD1 matches 7 bases. The V gene end was trimmed by 6 bases and the J gene end by 0 bases; junction bases not matched to a gene: 1. The CDR3 sequence is 13 residues long. Germline-derived CDR1 and CDR2 are SEHNR and FQNEAQ (reference sequence). The chain's CDR3 is CASRQGLNTEAFF. The CDR3, as DNA: TGTGCCAGCAGACAGGGGTTGAACACTGAAGCTTTCTTT.

The rearrangement joins TRBV7-9 to TRBJ2-7, with a weak D call TRBD1 (6 bases). CDR3 length: 16 amino acids. V was cut by 7 bases and J by 4 bases, with 23 bases left in between. The V gene's germline CDR1 is SEHNR and CDR2 FQNEAQ (reference sequence). CDR3 nucleotide sequence: TGTGCCAGCACCACCACAGGGTTACCGGGGCAGTACGAGCAGTACTTC. This sequence encodes CASTTTGLPGQYEQYF.

The J gene is TRBJ2-7, the V gene TRBV29-1, with 8 bases identical to TRBD1. The V segment lost 4 bases and the J segment 2 bases; nucleotides outside the gene matches: 4. The CDR3 consists of 13 residues. Germline assignment: CDR1 SQVTM and CDR2 ANQGSEA. The CDR3 coding sequence is TGCAGCGTTGGGACACAGGGGGCCTACGAGCAGTACTTC. It specifies CSVGTQGAYEQYF.

This chain joins TRBV6-5 and TRBJ2-3; TRBD2 matches 9 bases. The CDR3 contains 14 residues. The junction had 4 bases not matched to a gene; V was cut back by 2 bases and J by 7 bases. CDR1 and CDR2 (germline): MNHEY, SVGAGI. CDR3 sequence (DNA): TGTGCCAGCAGTTACGGGACTAGCAAGTATACGCAGTATTTT. Translating gives CASSYGTSKYTQYF.

The table lists this clone with a count of one. The V call is TRBV18, the J call TRBJ1-5; D ambiguous. The germline V and J ends were trimmed by 6 bases and 1 base, with 16 bases remaining between them. The CDR3 consists of 16 residues. CDR1 is KGHSH and CDR2 is LQKENI in the germline V gene. CDR3 DNA: TGTGCCAGCTCCCCTAATCTAGACGGAAGCAATCAGCCCCAGCATTTT. Protein: CASSPNLDGSNQPQHF.

The chain recombines TRBV30 with TRBJ1-4; D might be TRBD1 (6 bases). V was pared by 5 bases and J by 7 bases, with 14 bases between. The CDR3 contains 13 residues. The germline CDR1 and CDR2 sequences are GTSNPN and SVGIG (reference sequence). The CDR3 region has the DNA TGTGCCTGGGAAACAGGGCTCAGTGAAAAACTGTTTTTT. This encodes CAWETGLSEKLFF.

This chain joins TRBV4-2 and TRBJ1-1, with 7 bases identical to TRBD1. The CDR3 loop spans 15 amino acids. J gave up 3 bases and V 8 bases, and 12 bases lay outside the gene matches. Germline V gene lookup returns CDR1 LGHNA and CDR2 YNFKEQ. The CDR3 nucleotides read TGTGCCAGCGCAGGGGGAACCACAGCGGACACTGAAGCTTTCTTT. This sequence encodes CASAGGTTADTEAFF.